This record concerns one TCR beta chain sequence. Its target is unknown. Germline V CDR1 and CDR2: MGHRA, YSYEKL. The CDR3 runs to 17 residues. Trimming pared 3 bases from V and 6 bases from J, leaving 20 bases between. PCR amplification relied on 60 Vbeta primers (plus 13 Jbeta primers). Clones were read by immunoSEQ multiplex PCR, and TCRdb kept only the in-frame ones, dropping some. The table shows 130,000 or so clones, with 75% to 85% occurring only once. The sample originates from a study of cytomegalovirus exposure and HLA in healthy donors. The study, taken as a whole, reports: Accurate predictions that matched the HLA-A and HLA-B alleles of most subjects were reportedly made from TCR beta sequences.

Sequenced material: PBMCs. This sequence was found in a woman in her 40s in good health and CMV-seronegative. The rearrangement joins TRBV4-1 to TRBJ1-4; D remains ambiguous. The chain's CDR3 is CASSQGRAYQGYEKLFF. The CDR3 DNA sequence: TGCGCCAGCAGCCAGGGGAGGGCTTACCAAGGGTATGAAAAACTGTTTTTT.